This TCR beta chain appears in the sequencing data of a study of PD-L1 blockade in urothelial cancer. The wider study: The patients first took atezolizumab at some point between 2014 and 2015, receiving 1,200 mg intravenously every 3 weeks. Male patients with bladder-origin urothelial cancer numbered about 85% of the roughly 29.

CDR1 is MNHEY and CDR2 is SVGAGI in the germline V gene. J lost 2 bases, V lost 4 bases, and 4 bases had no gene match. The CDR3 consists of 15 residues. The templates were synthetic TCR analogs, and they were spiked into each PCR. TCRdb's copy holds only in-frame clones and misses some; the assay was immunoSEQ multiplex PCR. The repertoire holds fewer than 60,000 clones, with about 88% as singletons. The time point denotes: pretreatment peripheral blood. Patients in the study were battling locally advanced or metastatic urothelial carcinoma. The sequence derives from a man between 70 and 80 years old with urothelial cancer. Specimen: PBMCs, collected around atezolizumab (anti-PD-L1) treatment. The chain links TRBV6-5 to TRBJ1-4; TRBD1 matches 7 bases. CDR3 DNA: TGTGCCAGCAGTTCAACGGGACAGACTAATGAAAAACTGTTTTTT. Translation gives CASSSTGQTNEKLFF.